One sample yielded the 20 T cell receptor beta chains listed below, sequenced in a study of cytomegalovirus exposure and HLA in healthy donors (dated by TCRdb to 2015 to 2018). The method was the immunoSEQ multiplex PCR assay. A mixture of 60 forward primers for TCR Vbeta segments and 13 reverse primers for TCR Jbeta segments was used in the multiplex PCR. Held by TCRdb, this immuneACCESS table contains in-frame sequences only and omits some clones. Under half of the omission traces to an unresolved V gene where checked; the cause of the rest is unknown. The sample contains over 100,000 clones, about 60% of them found a single time. The top ten hold around 5% of the sample. Specimen: PBMCs. These receptors were taken from a human donor in good health.

The table lists this clone with a few counts. The V gene is TRBV14, the J gene TRBJ2-7; D is unclear. V was clipped by 4 bases and J by 0 bases, with 16 bases between them. In germline, CDR1 is SGHDN, CDR2 FVKESK. The CDR3 has 16 amino acids. Written as DNA, the CDR3 is TGTGCCAGCAGCCTTCAGCTAGGTGGCCTCTCCTACGAGCAGTACTTC. It is translated as CASSLQLGGLSYEQYF.

The gene calls are TRBV7-9 and TRBJ2-2; 12 nucleotides align to TRBD1. After removal of 5 bases from V and 6 bases from J, the junction contained 4 bases not matched to a gene. Germline CDR1 is SEHNR and CDR2 is FQNEAQ (reference sequence). CDR3 length equals 15 residues. CDR3 in amino acids: CASSRDRGPAGELFF. The CDR3 bases are TGTGCCAGCAGCAGGGACAGGGGGCCGGCCGGGGAGCTGTTTTTT.

The V call is TRBV6-1, the J call TRBJ2-2; the D is unclear. This CDR3 spans 14 amino acids. The V gene lost 1 base and the J gene lost 6 bases, with 9 bases spanning the gap. CDR1 is MNHNS, CDR2 SASEGT, per germline. CDR3 coding DNA: TGTGCCAGCAGTGAAGTCAGAAAAGCCGGGGAGCTGTTTTTT. This encodes CASSEVRKAGELFF.

The J gene is TRBJ1-1, the V gene TRBV25-1; 7 bases line up with TRBD1. Per the germline V gene, CDR1 is MGHDK and CDR2 is SYGVNS. V dropped 6 bases and J dropped 11; count of bases not matched to a gene: 6. The CDR3 is made up of 11 amino acids. Written as DNA, the CDR3 is TGTGCCAGCAGCCGACAGGGTACCGCTTTCTTT. It specifies CASSRQGTAFF.

A remark on this clone: In the same sample, other DNA sequences code for this CDR3. The chain has TRBV25-1 and TRBJ2-2, with a tentative D call TRBD1 (6 bases). The CDR3 is 14 amino acids. V was shortened by 3 bases and J by 3 bases, with 8 bases between the two germline ends. Germline loops: CDR1 MGHDK, CDR2 SYGVNS. This CDR3 is CASSDRQDTGELFF. CDR3 in DNA: TGTGCCAGCAGTGACCGACAGGACACCGGGGAGCTGTTTTTT.

This clone occurred once. The chain joins TRBV18 to TRBJ2-7, with 8 bases fitting TRBD2. The CDR3 covers 15 residues. Germline loops: CDR1 KGHSH, CDR2 LQKENI. V dropped 4 bases and J dropped 5; count of bases not matched to a gene: 10. This CDR3 is CASSLGVGRADEQYF. CDR3 nucleotides: TGTGCCAGCTCACTGGGGGTCGGGAGGGCCGACGAGCAGTACTTC. Combining the CDR3 with reference TRBV18 and TRBJ2-7 gives the whole variable domain NAGVMQNPRHLVRRRGQEARLRCSPMKGHSHVYWYRQLPEEGLKFMVYLQKENIIDESGMPKERFSAEFPKEGPSILRIQQVVRGDSAAYFCASSLGVGRADEQYFGPGTRLTVT.

This clone was counted a few times. The chain links TRBV27 to TRBJ1-2, with 8 bases matching TRBD1. The CDR3 length is 15 residues. Germline V lookup: CDR1 MNHEY, CDR2 SMNVEV (reference sequence). Trimming at V came to 6 bases and at J to 7 bases, leaving 13 bases not matched to a gene. The CDR3, as DNA: TGTGCCAGCAGCATCGCCAGGGGGCGCAGGTCTGGCTACACCTTC. Amino acids: CASSIARGRRSGYTF.

The table lists this clone with a few counts. This chain connects TRBV25-1 to TRBJ2-3; the match to TRBD1 covers 12 bases. Germline V gene data show CDR1 as MGHDK and CDR2 as SYGVNS. V lost 4 bases, J lost 7 bases, and 9 bases stayed unmatched. The CDR3 has 16 residues. CDR3 region: CASSGSGTGGFNTQYF. Here the CDR3 DNA reads TGTGCCAGCAGTGGATCCGGGACAGGGGGCTTCAATACGCAGTATTTT.

The chain recombines TRBV15 with TRBJ2-5, with 8 positions matching TRBD1. This CDR3 has 15 residues. CDR1 LNHNV and CDR2 YYDKDF come from the germline V gene (reference sequence). J was trimmed by 4 bases and V by 0 bases; bases with no gene match: 4. CDR3 sequence (DNA): TGTGCCACCAGCAGAGATCTCACAGGGGGAGAGACCCAGTACTTC. It encodes CATSRDLTGGETQYF.

The chain has TRBV7-9 and TRBJ2-3; TRBD2 is a possible D gene (6 bases). V lost 4 bases and J 6 bases, leaving 20 bases between the germline ends. CDR1 is SEHNR and CDR2 is FQNEAQ in the germline V gene (reference sequence). The CDR3 covers 16 residues. The CDR3 here is CASSSYLGGELDTQYF. CDR3 nucleotide sequence: TGTGCCAGCAGCTCCTACTTAGGCGGGGAGTTGGATACGCAGTATTTT.

This clone was seen once. The chain joins TRBV7-2 to TRBJ2-1, with TRBD2 matching 15 bases. Per germline, CDR1 SGHTA and CDR2 FQGNSA. With 5 bases clipped from V and 1 base from J, the junction kept 9 bases outside the gene matches. This CDR3 spans 19 amino acids. Written as DNA, the CDR3 is TGTGCCAGCAGCCGTCCGGCAGGGACTAGCGGGAGGTCCTACAATGAGCAGTTCTTC. Translation: CASSRPAGTSGRSYNEQFF.

There are a few counts of this clone. J is TRBJ1-1 and V is TRBV25-1; a possible D gene is TRBD1 (5 bases). Trimming took off 7 bases at V and 1 base at J, with 7 bases between the two ends. Per germline, CDR1 MGHDK and CDR2 SYGVNS. The CDR3 has 12 amino acids. DNA of the CDR3: TGTGCCAGCACCGACAGGAACACTGAAGCTTTCTTT. Amino acids: CASTDRNTEAFF. The full variable domain, its missing parts supplied by reference TRBV25-1 and TRBJ1-1, is EADIYQTPRYLVIGTGKKITLECSQTMGHDKMYWYQQDPGMELHLIHYSYGVNSTEKGDLSSESTVSRIRTEHFPLTLESARPSHTSQYLCASTDRNTEAFFGQGTRLTVV.

This clone was counted only a few times. The rearrangement joins TRBV9 to TRBJ1-1; D is undetermined. The length of the CDR3 is 13 residues. Trimming took 5 bases from V and 1 from J, leaving 9 bases between them. Germline loops: CDR1 SGDLS, CDR2 YYNGEE. The CDR3 coding sequence is TGTGCCAGCAGTCGCAGACAGAACACTGAAGCTTTCTTT. Translating it yields CASSRRQNTEAFF. The whole variable domain, remainder taken from reference TRBV9 and TRBJ1-1, is DSGVTQTPKHLITATGQRVTLRCSPRSGDLSVYWYQQSLDQGLQFLIQYYNGEERAKGNILERFSAQQFPDLHSELNLSSLELGDSALYFCASSRRQNTEAFFGQGTRLTVV.

V and J are TRBV7-9 and TRBJ1-1, with TRBD1 matching 7 bases. Trimming at V came to 2 bases and at J to 9 bases, leaving 3 bases not matched to a gene. From germline, CDR1 is SEHNR and CDR2 FQNEAQ (reference sequence). The CDR3 spans 12 residues. CDR3 in amino acids: CASSLRGQQAFF. The CDR3 coding sequence is TGTGCCAGCAGCTTACGGGGACAGCAAGCTTTCTTT.

J is TRBJ2-2 and V is TRBV30, with D possibly TRBD2 on 5 matching bases. The V and J ends lost 5 bases and 4 bases respectively, with 5 bases between them. The CDR3 has 11 residues. CDR1 GTSNPN and CDR2 SVGIG come from the germline V gene (reference sequence). CDR3 DNA sequence: TGTGCCTGGCGGGGCACCGGGGAGCTGTTTTTT. This codes for CAWRGTGELFF.

There are a few counts of this clone. The V gene is TRBV5-6, the J gene TRBJ1-3; D is unclear. The CDR3 spans 16 residues. CDR1 and CDR2 from the germline V gene are SGHDT and YYEEEE. V was clipped by 1 base and J by 4 bases, with 15 bases between them. CDR3 sequence (DNA): TGTGCCAGCAGCTTGTATCCCGCCGGGAGGGGAAACACCATATATTTT. Translating gives CASSLYPAGRGNTIYF.

This chain links TRBV19 with TRBJ2-2, with 7 bases aligning to TRBD1. V shed 3 bases and J 4 bases; nucleotides not matched to a gene: 8. Germline CDR1 and CDR2: LNHDA and SQIVND (reference sequence). The CDR3 covers 16 residues. The CDR3 loop reads CASSIQTGSSTGELFF. CDR3 coding DNA: TGTGCCAGTAGTATCCAGACAGGGTCGAGCACCGGGGAGCTGTTTTTT.

The gene calls are TRBV5-6 and TRBJ2-5; D gene ambiguous. The CDR3 runs 15 residues. CDR1 is SGHDT, CDR2 YYEEEE, per germline. V shed 0 bases and J shed 1 base, with 10 bases lying between them. The CDR3 protein is CASSLGHSRQETQYF. CDR3 nucleotides: TGTGCCAGCAGCTTGGGACACTCTCGCCAAGAGACCCAGTACTTC.

This chain connects TRBV11-2 to TRBJ2-7; no firm D call. The V and J ends lost 5 bases and 3 bases respectively, with 11 bases between them. Germline V gene lookup returns CDR1 SGHAT and CDR2 FQNNGV. The CDR3 is 13 amino acids. In nucleotides, the CDR3 is TGTGCCAGCAGCCCTCCCCTAAGCTACGAGCAGTACTTC. Protein product: CASSPPLSYEQYF.

The chain is built from TRBV10-2 and TRBJ2-2; D ambiguous. Per germline, CDR1 WSHSY and CDR2 SAAADI. V was trimmed by 6 bases and J by 6 bases, leaving 14 bases between them. This CDR3 has 14 amino acids. The CDR3 region is CASRYYGVAGELFF. DNA of the CDR3: TGCGCCAGCAGGTACTACGGAGTGGCCGGGGAGCTGTTTTTT.